This TCR beta chain stems from a study of T cells in Graves' hyperthyroidism and ophthalmopathy. In the study overall: Peripheral blood sampling occurred at initial diagnosis, before any treatment.

Overall study results and limits: Ophthalmopathy stood apart from stable hyperthyroidism in a 13 V-J model. Model predictions of ophthalmopathy came a median 6.5 months before onset.

Across 18 months, stable Graves' hyperthyroidism was marked by no progression to ophthalmopathy. The V end was cut by 3 bases, the J end by 8 bases, with 13 bases between. In germline, CDR1 is MNHNS, CDR2 SASEGT. There are 13 residues in the CDR3. As for this clonotype: As yet, its antigen is unknown.

The investigators amplified TCR beta CDR3 regions from RNA transcripts. Primed by the HTBI set, a first-round RT-PCR was run on the TCR CDR3. TCRdb reanalysed the multiplex PCR reads using MiXCR and keeps one entry per CDR3 protein. This sample has about 680,000 distinct CDR3 sequences; approximately 36% occur once, and the top ten carry less than 35%. Material for sequencing was blood. The sequence was collected from a middle-aged woman with Graves' hyperthyroidism. The V call is TRBV6-1, the J call TRBJ1-2; no definite D call. The CDR3 bases are TGTGCCAGCAGTGACCTGTATTTCTACGGCTACACCTTC. Protein sequence: CASSDLYFYGYTF.